The 5 T cell receptor beta chains in this list originate from one sample, sequenced in a study of beta chain features in type 1 diabetes. The investigators reverse transcribed all of the isolated RNA, so they sequenced expressed TCRB transcripts. The table came from immunoSEQ multiplex PCR; TCRdb's copy has only in-frame clones and leaves some out. The sample consists of hundreds of thousands of clones, more than 65% of them appearing once. Material: naive CD4+ T cells from blood. The receptor source for this set is a young man in good health.

The J gene is TRBJ2-1, the V gene TRBV30, with 9 bases that match TRBD2. Germline V gene data show CDR1 as GTSNPN and CDR2 as SVGIG (reference sequence). The CDR3 is made up of 13 amino acids. V trimming: 5 bases; J trimming: 9 bases; junction bases outside the gene matches: 8. The CDR3 coding sequence is TGTGCCTGGGGCCTAGCGGGAATGAGTGAGCAGTTCTTC. It translates to CAWGLAGMSEQFF.

V and J are TRBV7-2 and TRBJ2-2, with 9 nucleotides matching TRBD2. Germline CDR1 reads SGHTA; CDR2 reads FQGNSA. J gave up 4 bases and V 1 base, and 7 bases lay outside the gene matches. The CDR3 length is 17 residues. The CDR3 reads CASSLVPPLAGTGELFF. CDR3 sequence (DNA): TGTGCCAGCAGCTTAGTGCCTCCACTAGCGGGCACCGGGGAGCTGTTTTTT.

The chain uses TRBV18 and TRBJ2-1, with D possibly matching TRBD2 (5 bases). The CDR3 runs 14 residues. Deletions cut 3 bases from V and 2 bases from J, with 8 bases between. Germline V gene lookup returns CDR1 KGHSH and CDR2 LQKENI. CDR3 loop: CASSPRRAYNEQFF. DNA of the CDR3: TGTGCCAGCTCACCCAGGCGGGCCTACAATGAGCAGTTCTTC. Full variable domain (rest looked up from reference TRBV18 and TRBJ2-1): NAGVMQNPRHLVRRRGQEARLRCSPMKGHSHVYWYRQLPEEGLKFMVYLQKENIIDESGMPKERFSAEFPKEGPSILRIQQVVRGDSAAYFCASSPRRAYNEQFFGPGTRLTVL.

This clone occurred a few times. The chain carries TRBV29-1 and TRBJ2-7; D not resolved. V gave up 0 bases and J gave up 0 bases, with 12 bases separating them. Germline V lookup: CDR1 SQVTM, CDR2 ANQGSEA. This CDR3 has 15 residues. The DNA of the CDR3 is TGCAGCGTTGAAGATCGATTAGGCAGCTCCTACGAGCAGTACTTC. Amino acid sequence: CSVEDRLGSSYEQYF.

This clone was counted between two and nine times. The chain carries TRBV10-3 and TRBJ2-3; weak D call: TRBD2 (5 bases). CDR1 is ENHRY, CDR2 SYGVKD, per germline. V gave up 7 bases and J gave up 2 bases, with 10 bases separating them. This CDR3 is built from 13 residues. For the CDR3, the DNA is TGTGCCATCAACTCGCTAGCCACAGATACGCAGTATTTT. This gives the protein CAINSLATDTQYF.